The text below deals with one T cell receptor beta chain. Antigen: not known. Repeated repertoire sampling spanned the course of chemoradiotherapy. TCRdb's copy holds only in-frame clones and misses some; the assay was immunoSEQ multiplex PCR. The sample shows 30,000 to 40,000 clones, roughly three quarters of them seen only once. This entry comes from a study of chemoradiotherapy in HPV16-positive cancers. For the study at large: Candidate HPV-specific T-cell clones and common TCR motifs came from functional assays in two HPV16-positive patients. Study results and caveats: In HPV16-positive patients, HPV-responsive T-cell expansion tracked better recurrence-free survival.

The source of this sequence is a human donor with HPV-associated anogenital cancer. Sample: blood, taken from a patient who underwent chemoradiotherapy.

The CDR3 bases are TGTGCCACCAACATAGTAGTTGGATCACCCCTCCACTTT. It translates to CATNIVVGSPLHF. The genes are TRBV6-1 and TRBJ1-6; D is unclear. This CDR3 is 13 amino acids long. The germline V gene encodes CDR1 MNHNS and CDR2 SASEGT. Trimming cost V 10 bases and J 10 bases, with 17 bases left between them.